The source of this T cell receptor (beta chain) is a study of a mutant IDH1 vaccine in newly diagnosed glioma. Study background: The sex distribution of treated patients was 62.5% male and roughly 38% female, with a mean age of roughly 40 years. Previous care, which was radiotherapy, temozolomide, or both, most often involved both.

Broader study findings: Vaccine-induced immune responses occurred in approximately 93% of patients.

As regards this clone: Its antigen is undetermined.

Generated by immunoSEQ multiplex PCR, the TCRdb table keeps only in-frame clones and is missing some. The profile shows 50,000 to 55,000 clones, 78% of them singletons. Stated time point: week 5, during vaccination. Every vaccination contained 300 ug of the mutant IDH1 20-mer peptide and was paired with topical imiquimod. New WHO grade 3 or 4 IDH1-mutant, ATRX-lost astrocytomas were present in all donors. This CDR3 has 15 amino acids. Trimming pared 2 bases from V and 1 base from J, leaving 12 bases between. Germline CDR1 reads SGHDT; CDR2 reads YYEEEE. The sample in question was PBMCs, obtained from a glioma patient whose treatment included an IDH1 peptide vaccine. V gene TRBV5-6 combines with J gene TRBJ1-2; D ambiguous. The sequence derives from a man aged 50-60 years with glioma. This CDR3 reads CASSLITAVNYGYTF. The CDR3 nucleotides are TGTGCCAGCAGCTTAATAACAGCAGTTAACTATGGCTACACCTTC.